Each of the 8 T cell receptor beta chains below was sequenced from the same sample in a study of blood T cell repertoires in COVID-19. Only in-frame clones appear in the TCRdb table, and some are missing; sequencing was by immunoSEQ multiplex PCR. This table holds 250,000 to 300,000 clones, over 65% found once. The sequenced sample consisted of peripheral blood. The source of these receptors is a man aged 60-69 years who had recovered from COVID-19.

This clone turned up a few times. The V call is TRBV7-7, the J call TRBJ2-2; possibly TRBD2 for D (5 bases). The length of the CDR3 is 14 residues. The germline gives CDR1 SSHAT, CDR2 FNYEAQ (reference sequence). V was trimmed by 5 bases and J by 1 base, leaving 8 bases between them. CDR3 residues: CASSRSENTGELFF. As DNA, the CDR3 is TGTGCCAGCAGCCGTAGCGAGAACACCGGGGAGCTGTTTTTT.

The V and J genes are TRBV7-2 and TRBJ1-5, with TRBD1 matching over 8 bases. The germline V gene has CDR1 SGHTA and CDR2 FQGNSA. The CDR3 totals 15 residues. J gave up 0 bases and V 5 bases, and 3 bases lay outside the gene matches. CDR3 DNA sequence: TGTGCCAGCAGCGGCGACAGGGGTAGCAATCAGCCCCAGCATTTT. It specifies CASSGDRGSNQPQHF.

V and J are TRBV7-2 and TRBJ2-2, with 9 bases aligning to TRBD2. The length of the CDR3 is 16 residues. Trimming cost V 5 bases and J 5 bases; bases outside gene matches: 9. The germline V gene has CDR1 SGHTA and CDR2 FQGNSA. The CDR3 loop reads CASSPTGLAATGELFF. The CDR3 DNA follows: TGTGCCAGCAGCCCCACGGGACTAGCCGCGACCGGGGAGCTGTTTTTT.

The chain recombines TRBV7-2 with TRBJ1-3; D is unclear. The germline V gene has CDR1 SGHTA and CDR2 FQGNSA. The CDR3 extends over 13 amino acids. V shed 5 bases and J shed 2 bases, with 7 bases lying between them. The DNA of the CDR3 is TGTGCCAGCAGCCAAACAACTGGAAACACCATATATTTT. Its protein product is CASSQTTGNTIYF.

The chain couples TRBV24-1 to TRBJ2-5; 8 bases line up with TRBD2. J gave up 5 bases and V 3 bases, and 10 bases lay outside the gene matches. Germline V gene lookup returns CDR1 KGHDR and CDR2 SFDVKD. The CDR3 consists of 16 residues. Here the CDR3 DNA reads TGTGCCACCAGTGATCCACAAGCGGGGGCGACGGAGACCCAGTACTTC. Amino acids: CATSDPQAGATETQYF.

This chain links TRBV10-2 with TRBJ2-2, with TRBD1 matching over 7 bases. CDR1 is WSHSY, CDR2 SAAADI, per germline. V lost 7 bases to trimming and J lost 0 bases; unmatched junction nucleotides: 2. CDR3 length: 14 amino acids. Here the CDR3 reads CASKTGTNTGELFF. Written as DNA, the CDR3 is TGCGCCAGCAAGACAGGGACGAACACCGGGGAGCTGTTTTTT.

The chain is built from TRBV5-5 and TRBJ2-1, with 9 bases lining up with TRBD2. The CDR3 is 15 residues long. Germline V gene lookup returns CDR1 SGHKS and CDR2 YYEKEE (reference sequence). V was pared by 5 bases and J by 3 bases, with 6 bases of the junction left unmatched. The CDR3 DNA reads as TGTGCCAGCAGTCCGAGCGGGGGGTTCTACAATGAGCAGTTCTTC. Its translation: CASSPSGGFYNEQFF.

CDR3 sequence: CASRAGTTNTGELFF. The CDR3 nucleotides are TGTGCCAGCAGGGCCGGGACAACGAACACCGGGGAGCTGTTTTTT. This chain joins TRBV5-8 and TRBJ2-2, with a tentative D call TRBD1 (6 bases). The CDR3 contains 15 residues. Germline CDR1 SGHTS, CDR2 YDEGEE. Trimming stripped 5 bases from V and 0 bases from J, with 11 bases between.